The present entry profiles one T cell receptor (beta chain) with its context. Its matching antigen is unknown. V lost 4 bases to trimming and J lost 4 bases; unmatched junction nucleotides: 11. Per germline, CDR1 SEHNR and CDR2 FQNEAQ (reference sequence). The CDR3 is 16 amino acids. The assay was immunoSEQ multiplex PCR, and TCRdb's table has in-frame clones only and misses some. The data contain roughly 14,000 clones, around 84% of them singletons. Time point meaning: 10-day in vitro stimulation with candidate neoantigen peptide 4. This sample stems from a study of PD-1 blockade in mismatch repair-deficient tumors.

The sample here was cells cultured in vitro, taken from a patient treated with pembrolizumab. This TCR derives from an adult with mismatch repair-deficient cancer. J is TRBJ2-7 and V is TRBV7-9; 9 bases map to TRBD1. The CDR3 region has the DNA TGTGCCAGCAGCTCCGGACAGGGGCCACCTCGGTACGAGCAGTACTTC. It translates to CASSSGQGPPRYEQYF.